This T cell receptor (beta chain) was retrieved from a study of T cells expressing NK-cell markers. About the research overall: Sequenced donors, eight in total, included seven who were HCMV-seropositive and one who was seronegative. The study, taken as a whole, reports: Among CD8+ T cells from over 5 donors, dominant NKG2C+ clonotypes accounted for about 1.0-7.5%. These clonotypes, the leaders elsewhere, also led the CD3+CD56-NKG2C+ fraction in several donors.

Note on this clonotype: Antigen unknown.

CDR1 and CDR2 (germline): SEHNR, FQNEAQ (reference sequence). The CDR3 loop spans 14 amino acids. The TCR beta cDNA came from 5'RACE template switching with UMIs. TCRdb processed the 5' RACE reads again and assigns one entry to each CDR3 protein, with no DNA. This sample's table reports about 550,000 distinct CDR3 sequences. The receptor was derived from a man aged 18-30 years in good health. Material for sequencing was blood T cells: a sorted CD56 or NKG2C T cell subset, CD4+ or CD8+ T cells, or bulk PBMC T cells (not recorded which). The chain has TRBV7-9 and TRBJ2-3; TCRdb selects TRBD1, and the lack of DNA leaves this call unchecked. The CDR3 region is CASSFRGPGDTQYF.